Each of the 28 T cell receptor beta chains below was sequenced from the same sample in a study of blood T cell repertoires in COVID-19. Generated by immunoSEQ multiplex PCR, the TCRdb table keeps only in-frame clones and is missing some. This sample carries over 85,000 clones, about 72% of them seen once, and the ten largest clones take around 7.3%. The sequencing input was peripheral blood. The receptors stem from a woman aged 55-70 years with acute or convalescent COVID-19.

The chain combines TRBV11-2 with TRBJ1-2; 8 bases match TRBD1. Germline CDR1 is SGHAT and CDR2 is FQNNGV. CDR3 length: 15 amino acids. V shed 4 bases, J shed 6 bases, and the junction held 10 bases outside the gene matches. The CDR3 DNA is TGTGCCAGCAGCTCCCGCCTTGCAGGGGGCGATGGCTACACCTTC. Residues: CASSSRLAGGDGYTF.

The rearrangement uses TRBV27 and TRBJ2-2; the match to TRBD1 covers 9 bases. The J segment lost 7 bases and the V segment lost 3 bases, leaving 15 bases of the junction unmatched. In germline, CDR1 is MNHEY, CDR2 SMNVEV (reference sequence). This CDR3 comprises 18 residues. The CDR3 loop is CASSFKPERTGGGGELFF. The CDR3 DNA sequence: TGTGCCAGCAGTTTCAAACCAGAAAGAACAGGGGGCGGCGGGGAGCTGTTTTTT.

The chain carries TRBV6-8 and TRBJ2-3; D gene ambiguous. The germline CDR1 and CDR2 sequences are MNHGY and SAAAGT. The CDR3 has 16 amino acids. Trimming cost V 2 bases and J 0 bases, with 12 bases left between them. The CDR3 sequence is CASSYKWRLSTDTQYF. CDR3 DNA: TGTGCCAGCAGTTACAAGTGGCGGCTTAGCACAGATACGCAGTATTTT.

This clone was found a few times. This chain links TRBV6-5 with TRBJ1-1, with D possibly being TRBD1 (5 bases). V lost 5 bases to trimming and J lost 11 bases, with 12 bases between them. CDR3 length equals 11 residues. Germline CDR1 MNHEY, CDR2 SVGAGI. CDR3 residues: CASSQPGIAFF. CDR3 sequence (DNA): TGTGCCAGCAGTCAGCCAGGGATCGCTTTCTTT.

The chain employs TRBV6-5 and TRBJ2-3; 9 bases align to TRBD1. CDR3 size: 13 residues. V was clipped by 10 bases and J by 1 base; unmatched bases: 3. CDR1 and CDR2 from the germline V gene are MNHEY and SVGAGI. DNA for the CDR3: TGTGCCACCCGGGACAGGGGCACAGATACGCAGTATTTT. Protein product: CATRDRGTDTQYF.

The chain employs TRBV4-2 and TRBJ2-3; tentatively, D is TRBD1 (6 bases). Germline CDR1 reads LGHNA; CDR2 reads YNFKEQ. This CDR3 comprises 16 residues. V was clipped by 3 bases and J by 0 bases, with 13 bases between them. The CDR3 spells CASSHEGRGSTDTQYF. The CDR3 DNA sequence: TGTGCCAGCAGCCATGAAGGCAGGGGTAGCACAGATACGCAGTATTTT.

CDR3 sequence (DNA): TGTGCCAGCGGCAGACAGGGGAGGCTCGACGTAAACCAGTACTTC. This sequence encodes CASGRQGRLDVNQYF. V usage is TRBV27 and J usage is TRBJ2-5, with TRBD1 matching over 8 bases. CDR1 MNHEY and CDR2 SMNVEV come from the germline V gene (reference sequence). The CDR3 is made up of 15 amino acids. With 8 bases clipped from V and 10 bases from J, the junction kept 18 bases outside the gene matches.

This clone appeared a few times. This rearrangement joins TRBV7-9 to TRBJ2-7; 7 bases line up with TRBD2. The CDR3 is made up of 13 amino acids. The V gene end was trimmed by 0 bases and the J gene end by 6 bases; junction bases not matched to a gene: 2. Per germline, CDR1 SEHNR and CDR2 FQNEAQ (reference sequence). The CDR3 reads CASSLATGGEQYF. DNA for the CDR3: TGTGCCAGCAGCTTAGCGACGGGAGGCGAGCAGTACTTC.

This clone was seen more than once but under ten times. This chain uses TRBV5-1 with TRBJ1-4; TRBD1 matches at 10 bases. The CDR3 runs to 15 residues. V shed 4 bases and J 6 bases; nucleotides not matched to a gene: 6. Germline assignment: CDR1 SGHRS and CDR2 YFSETQ. In nucleotides, the CDR3 is TGCGCCAGCAGCCCATCCGGGACAGGGGATGAAAAACTGTTTTTT. It codes for CASSPSGTGDEKLFF.

The V call is TRBV28, the J call TRBJ1-4, with a tentative D call TRBD1 (5 bases). Deletions cut 6 bases from V and 2 bases from J, with 10 bases between. Germline loops: CDR1 MDHEN, CDR2 SYDVKM. This CDR3 comprises 14 residues. In DNA form, the CDR3 reads TGTGCCAGCAGGGATAGACAGACTAATGAAAAACTGTTTTTT. This codes for CASRDRQTNEKLFF.

The chain combines TRBV19 with TRBJ1-2; 7 nucleotides line up with TRBD1. V gave up 3 bases and J gave up 8 bases; unmatched junction bases: 6. CDR1 and CDR2 (germline): LNHDA, SQIVND (reference sequence). The CDR3 length is 13 residues. CDR3 sequence reads: CASSMRQGSGYTF. The CDR3, as DNA: TGTGCCAGTAGTATGAGACAGGGATCAGGCTACACCTTC.

This chain connects TRBV27 to TRBJ2-7; tentative D call: TRBD1 (5 bases). Germline CDR1 and CDR2: MNHEY and SMNVEV (reference sequence). Trimming took 3 bases from V and 6 from J, leaving 9 bases between them. The CDR3 is 12 amino acids. For the CDR3, the DNA is TGTGCCAGCAGTTTTTTAGGGGCCGAGCAGTACTTC. This gives the protein CASSFLGAEQYF.

The chain joins TRBV5-1 to TRBJ2-3; D is perhaps TRBD2 (6 bases). Trimming stripped 0 bases from V and 1 base from J, with 9 bases between. This CDR3 comprises 15 residues. Germline V gene lookup returns CDR1 SGHRS and CDR2 YFSETQ. Here the CDR3 DNA reads TGCGCCAGCAGCTTGGATCCTAGCGGCACAGATACGCAGTATTTT. Amino acids: CASSLDPSGTDTQYF.

This clone has a handful of counts. The chain carries TRBV19 and TRBJ2-1, with D tentatively TRBD1 (5 bases). This CDR3 region has 14 residues. Germline V lookup: CDR1 LNHDA, CDR2 SQIVND (reference sequence). The V end lost 5 bases, the J end lost 0 bases, and 8 bases lay between the germline ends. This CDR3 is CASSLQDSYNEQFF. The CDR3 nucleotides are TGTGCCAGTAGTTTACAGGACTCCTACAATGAGCAGTTCTTC.

J is TRBJ2-7 and V is TRBV2; TRBD1 matches at 8 bases. The germline CDR1 and CDR2 sequences are SNHLY and FYNNEI. The CDR3 is 14 residues long. Trimming removed 6 bases from V and 0 bases from J; junction bases left unmatched: 4. The DNA for the CDR3 is TGTGCCAGCAGCCAGGACAGGGACTCCTACGAGCAGTACTTC. Translation: CASSQDRDSYEQYF.

This clone came up many times. This chain links TRBV3-1 (or the pseudogene TRBV3-2) with TRBJ2-7, with 8 bases that match TRBD2. The CDR3 is made up of 14 amino acids. CDR1 and CDR2 from the germline V gene are LGHDT and YNNKEL (reference sequence). With 4 bases clipped from V and 5 bases from J, the junction kept 7 bases outside the gene matches. As DNA, the CDR3 is TGTGCCAGCAGCCCGAGCGGGGGAGGCGACGAGCAGTACTTC. Translating it yields CASSPSGGGDEQYF.

The chain joins TRBV30 to TRBJ1-4; unclear D gene. From germline, CDR1 is GTSNPN and CDR2 SVGIG (reference sequence). V shed 2 bases and J shed 8 bases, with 3 bases lying between them. The CDR3 covers 10 residues. This CDR3 reads CAWSREKLFF. The DNA for the CDR3 is TGTGCCTGGAGTCGGGAAAAACTGTTTTTT. Complete variable domain (other parts from reference TRBV30 and TRBJ1-4): SQTIHQWPATLVQPVGSPLSLECTVEGTSNPNLYWYRQAAGRGLQLLFYSVGIGQISSEVPQNLSASRPQDRQFILSSKKLLLSDSGFYLCAWSREKLFFGSGTQLSVL.

This clone has more than one count but fewer than ten. The chain has TRBV28 and TRBJ2-7; D is unclear. CDR1 MDHEN and CDR2 SYDVKM come from the germline V gene. The CDR3 covers 12 residues. V dropped 3 bases and J dropped 0 bases, with 3 bases sitting between them. The CDR3 nucleotides read TGTGCCAGCAGTTTCTCCTCCTACGAGCAGTACTTC. It codes for CASSFSSYEQYF.

J is TRBJ1-2 and V is TRBV25-1, with D maybe TRBD1 (5 bases). V was shortened by 5 bases and J by 2 bases, with 12 bases between the two germline ends. CDR1 and CDR2 from the germline V gene are MGHDK and SYGVNS. The CDR3 is 14 amino acids. The CDR3 sequence is CASSSGTGNYGYTF. DNA for the CDR3: TGTGCCAGCAGTTCCGGGACTGGGAACTATGGCTACACCTTC.

The V call is TRBV5-1, the J call TRBJ1-3; TRBD1 agrees at 7 bases. Germline CDR1 reads SGHRS; CDR2 reads YFSETQ. V lost 5 bases, J lost 0 bases, and 2 bases stayed unmatched. CDR3 size: 14 residues. This chain's CDR3 is CASRTGTSGNTIYF. CDR3 DNA sequence: TGCGCCAGCAGGACAGGGACCTCTGGAAACACCATATATTTT. Full variable domain (remainder filled in from reference TRBV5-1 and TRBJ1-3): KAGVTQTPRYLIKTRGQQVTLSCSPISGHRSVSWYQQTPGQGLQFLFEYFSETQRNKGNFPGRFSGRQFSNSRSEMNVSTLELGDSALYLCASRTGTSGNTIYFGEGSWLTVV.

The chain is built from TRBV12-5 and TRBJ2-7, with D maybe TRBD1 (5 bases). With 7 bases removed from V and 0 bases from J, the gap between germline ends came to 10 bases. The germline V gene encodes CDR1 LGHNT and CDR2 FRNRAP. CDR3 length equals 13 residues. CDR3 region: CASEGISSYEQYF. CDR3 DNA: TGTGCTAGTGAGGGGATCTCCTCCTACGAGCAGTACTTC. The entire variable domain, with the rest obtained from reference TRBV12-5 and TRBJ2-7, is as follows: DARVTQTPRHKVTEMGQEVTMRCQPILGHNTVFWYRQTMMQGLELLAYFRNRAPLDDSGMPKDRFSAEMPDATLATLKIQPSEPRDSAVYFCASEGISSYEQYFGPGTRLTVT.

The chain uses TRBV11-2 and TRBJ2-1; 7 positions agree with TRBD1. The germline gives CDR1 SGHAT, CDR2 FQNNGV. The CDR3 spans 18 residues. The V and J ends lost 1 base and 1 base, in that order; junction bases with no gene match: 10. CDR3 sequence: CASSLVGQITFSYNEQFF. CDR3 sequence (DNA): TGTGCCAGCAGCTTAGTGGGACAGATAACCTTTTCCTACAATGAGCAGTTCTTC. The full variable domain, its missing parts supplied by reference TRBV11-2 and TRBJ2-1, is EAGVAQSPRYKIIEKRQSVAFWCNPISGHATLYWYQQILGQGPKLLIQFQNNGVVDDSQLPKDRFSAERLKGVDSTLKIQPAKLEDSAVYLCASSLVGQITFSYNEQFFGPGTRLTVL.

The chain is built from TRBV28 and TRBJ1-6, with D perhaps TRBD1 (5 bases). Trimming pared 6 bases from V and 4 bases from J, leaving 16 bases between. Germline V CDR1 and CDR2: MDHEN, SYDVKM. The CDR3 has 16 amino acids. DNA for the CDR3: TGTGCCAGCAGCTCTGAGACAGCCTCATATAATTCACCCCTCCACTTT. It is translated as CASSSETASYNSPLHF. The variable domain in full, completed from reference TRBV28 and TRBJ1-6, reads DVKVTQSSRYLVKRTGEKVFLECVQDMDHENMFWYRQDPGLGLRLIYFSYDVKMKEKGDIPEGYSVSREKKERFSLILESASTNQTSMYLCASSSETASYNSPLHFGNGTRLTVT.

The chain is built from TRBV12-3 or TRBV12-4 and TRBJ1-1; D ambiguous. The germline V and J ends were trimmed by 1 base and 10 bases, with 13 bases remaining between them. The length of the CDR3 is 13 residues. The CDR3 here is CASSLEYASVAFF. Written as DNA, the CDR3 is TGTGCCAGCAGTTTAGAATACGCATCAGTAGCTTTCTTT.

This rearrangement joins TRBV21-1 to TRBJ1-4; no check of the table's D call, TRBD1, against the DNA was made. TRBV21-1 is a recognized pseudogene. The CDR3 runs to 15 residues. The CDR3 is CASSKPGQNVEKLFF. CDR3 nucleotides: TGTGCCAGCAGCAAACCGGGACAGAACGTGGAAAAACTGTTTTTT.

V gene TRBV6-6 combines with J gene TRBJ2-7, with a weak D call TRBD1 (5 bases). CDR3 length: 14 residues. Germline CDR1 reads MNHNY; CDR2 reads SVGAGI (reference sequence). V lost 5 bases, J lost 4 bases, and 15 bases lay in between. CDR3 bases: TGTGCCAGCAGTCCCAGGGCTGTAGGATACGAGCAGTACTTC. Residues: CASSPRAVGYEQYF.

This chain joins TRBV20-1 and TRBJ2-5; 10 bases align to TRBD2. J was trimmed by 0 bases and V by 3 bases; bases with no gene match: 7. This CDR3 spans 16 amino acids. Germline loops: CDR1 DFQATT, CDR2 SNEGSKA (reference sequence). DNA for the CDR3: TGCAGTGCTAGTTTCCTAGCGGGGGCGTACCAAGAGACCCAGTACTTC. Residues: CSASFLAGAYQETQYF.

V and J are TRBV20-1 and TRBJ2-7; D is unclear. Germline assignment: CDR1 DFQATT and CDR2 SNEGSKA (reference sequence). Trimming removed 2 bases at V and 12 bases at J, with 11 bases between. There are 10 residues in the CDR3. In DNA form, the CDR3 reads TGCAGTGCTAGAATTGGCCCGATGTACTTC. It yields the protein CSARIGPMYF.